The 26 T cell receptor beta chains in this list originate from one sample, sequenced in a study of monozygotic twins with inflammatory bowel disease. TCRdb re-called the 5' RACE reads, yielding one record per CDR3 amino acid sequence without DNA. Its table records around 410,000 distinct CDR3 sequences. The sample comprised blood. The receptors originated from a human donor with ulcerative colitis or Crohn's disease, or a healthy co-twin of an affected twin (not recorded which).

This rearrangement joins TRBV21-1 to TRBJ1-6; TCRdb reports TRBD1, a call that lacks DNA to check it against. TRBV21-1 is tagged as a pseudogene. The CDR3 loop spans 13 amino acids. CDR3 residues: CASSKRRGAHLHF.

The chain uses TRBV9 and TRBJ2-2. The CDR3 has 14 residues. Germline CDR1 is SGDLS and CDR2 is YYNGEE. This chain's CDR3 is CASTRGKNTGELFF.

The chain carries TRBV19 and TRBJ2-1. Germline V gene data show CDR1 as LNHDA and CDR2 as SQIVND (reference sequence). The CDR3 loop spans 11 amino acids. CDR3 sequence reads: CASRVTDEQFF.

The chain combines TRBV6-1 with TRBJ1-5; the D call from TCRdb, TRBD1, cannot be confirmed without DNA. The germline V gene encodes CDR1 MNHNS and CDR2 SASEGT. CDR3 length: 13 amino acids. CDR3 protein: CASSVEGNQPQHF.

The rearrangement joins TRBV30 to TRBJ2-5; TCRdb gives TRBD1 as the D gene, but with no DNA this cannot be confirmed. The CDR3 has 13 amino acids. Germline CDR1 is GTSNPN and CDR2 is SVGIG (reference sequence). CDR3 region: CAWKLRGEETQYF.

The V call is TRBV7-9, the J call TRBJ1-1. The CDR3 is 15 residues long. CDR1 is SEHNR and CDR2 is FQNEAQ in the germline V gene (reference sequence). The CDR3 spells CASSLGVRLNTEAFF.

The rearrangement joins TRBV10-3 to TRBJ2-5; TCRdb's D call, TRBD2, is unchecked because there is no DNA. CDR1 and CDR2 from the germline V gene are ENHRY and SYGVKD. The CDR3 runs to 14 residues. The CDR3 here is CAISASDGRETQYF.

V gene TRBV4-1 combines with J gene TRBJ1-2. The CDR3 covers 13 residues. Germline V gene data show CDR1 as MGHRA and CDR2 as YSYEKL. The CDR3 reads CASSQDSYYGYTF.

The chain uses TRBV11-2 and TRBJ1-6; absent DNA, TCRdb's TRBD1 call cannot be checked. The CDR3 sequence is 17 residues long. CDR1 is SGHAT and CDR2 is FQNNGV in the germline V gene. The CDR3 protein is CASSLGGGSRYNSPLHF.

The rearrangement links TRBV6-5 to TRBJ2-1; TCRdb gives TRBD1 as the D gene, but with no DNA this cannot be confirmed. Germline V gene data show CDR1 as MNHEY and CDR2 as SVGAGI. This CDR3 has 15 residues. CDR3 residues: CASSYTGQTYNEQFF.

The chain uses TRBV5-1 and TRBJ2-5; TCRdb indicates TRBD1, and absent DNA this call remains unverified. Germline V gene sequence: CDR1 SGHRS, CDR2 YFSETQ. This CDR3 is 12 amino acids long. Here the CDR3 reads CASRTGGETQYF.

The chain links TRBV15 to TRBJ2-2; TCRdb outputs TRBD1, but without DNA this stays unchecked. The CDR3 runs 14 residues. Germline CDR1 LNHNV, CDR2 YYDKDF (reference sequence). CDR3 sequence reads: CATSKEGRATLLFF.

CDR3 in amino acids: CASSPVGQGAGEAFF. The V call is TRBV5-1, the J call TRBJ1-1; TCRdb lists TRBD1, though no DNA is available to test this call. Germline-derived CDR1 and CDR2 are SGHRS and YFSETQ. This CDR3 region has 15 residues.

The chain has TRBV4-2 and TRBJ2-1; TCRdb proposes TRBD2, but this gene call is untestable without DNA. The CDR3 is 15 amino acids. The germline V gene encodes CDR1 LGHNA and CDR2 YNFKEQ. CDR3 sequence reads: CASSQDQLARNEQFF.

The chain links TRBV5-6 to TRBJ1-1; there is no DNA to check the TCRdb D call of TRBD1. The CDR3 is made up of 13 amino acids. From germline, CDR1 is SGHDT and CDR2 YYEEEE. The CDR3 spells CASSTGQGNPGFF.

The CDR3 is CASSADRGGYEKLFF. V is TRBV9 and J is TRBJ1-4; the D call of TRBD1 rests on TCRdb alone, since no DNA is present to check it. This CDR3 has 15 residues. Germline CDR1 SGDLS, CDR2 YYNGEE.

The chain employs TRBV24-1 and TRBJ2-2; TCRdb reports TRBD2, a call that lacks DNA to check it against. The CDR3 has 16 residues. The germline gives CDR1 KGHDR, CDR2 SFDVKD. Here the CDR3 reads CATSDTSGHRTGELFF.

The chain recombines TRBV5-1 with TRBJ2-7; TCRdb picks TRBD2, but there is no DNA to check that call. This CDR3 comprises 15 residues. From germline, CDR1 is SGHRS and CDR2 YFSETQ. The CDR3 sequence: CASSSTSGPFYEQYF.

V usage is TRBV13 and J usage is TRBJ2-3; TCRdb reports TRBD2, a call that lacks DNA to check it against. Germline-derived CDR1 and CDR2 are PRHDT and FYEKMQ (reference sequence). The CDR3 has 16 amino acids. This CDR3 reads CASRPSGREMTDTQYF.

The chain uses TRBV20-1 and TRBJ2-7; TCRdb proposes TRBD1, but this gene call is untestable without DNA. The germline gives CDR1 DFQATT, CDR2 SNEGSKA (reference sequence). This CDR3 has 14 amino acids. CDR3 sequence reads: CSARERQAFYEQYF.

The chain couples TRBV28 to TRBJ2-4; the D gene TCRdb calls, TRBD1, cannot be checked with no DNA. Germline lookup yields CDR1 MDHEN and CDR2 SYDVKM. The CDR3 spans 14 residues. Here the CDR3 reads CASSTPPERNIQYF.

V gene TRBV28 combines with J gene TRBJ2-5; there is no DNA to check the TCRdb D call of TRBD1. The CDR3 length is 14 residues. Germline V gene sequence: CDR1 MDHEN, CDR2 SYDVKM. The CDR3: CASRTGQPQETQYF.

The chain joins TRBV28 to TRBJ2-1; TCRdb outputs TRBD2, but without DNA this stays unchecked. Per the germline V gene, CDR1 is MDHEN and CDR2 is SYDVKM. CDR3 length: 14 amino acids. This CDR3 is CASSTGPLYNEQFF.

The chain couples TRBV7-2 to TRBJ1-4; TCRdb outputs TRBD1, but without DNA this stays unchecked. The CDR3 runs 14 residues. Germline V gives CDR1 SGHTA, CDR2 FQGNSA. CDR3 protein: CASSSTGNGEKLFF. Together with reference TRBV7-2 and TRBJ1-4, the CDR3 gives the full variable domain: GAGVSQSPSNKVTEKGKDVELRCDPISGHTALYWYRQSLGQGLEFLIYFQGNSAPDKSGLPSDRFSAERTGGSVSTLTIQRTQQEDSAVYLCASSSTGNGEKLFFGSGTQLSVL.

This sequence joins TRBV20-1 and TRBJ1-5; TCRdb picks TRBD1, but there is no DNA to check that call. The CDR3 has 13 amino acids. Germline loops: CDR1 DFQATT, CDR2 SNEGSKA (reference sequence). CDR3 sequence: CSAKGTDNQPQHF.

The chain combines TRBV7-9 with TRBJ1-5. The germline CDR1 and CDR2 sequences are SEHNR and FQNEAQ (reference sequence). CDR3 size: 12 residues. The CDR3 sequence is CASSLDHQPQHF.